This TCR beta chain was observed in a study of blood T cell repertoires in COVID-19. Study background: The origin of the acute and convalescent COVID-19 samples was the United States, Italy and Spain. PBMCs, B-cell-depleted T cells, or T cells were the source of the cDNA or gDNA that made up the material.

The CDR3 consists of 13 residues. The ends lost 7 bases at V and 5 bases at J; junction bases unmatched: 5. The V gene's germline CDR1 is MNHEY and CDR2 SVGAGI. As originally analysed: The authors estimated nucleated cell counts from reference gene primer amplification. TCRdb keeps only in-frame clones here, not all; method: immunoSEQ multiplex PCR. V and J calls and clone size are copied from that table; D and trimming were computed from the DNA. Altogether 250,000 or so clones are present, roughly four fifths being singletons, with the ten largest covering under 2%. This clonotype originated in an elderly woman with acute or convalescent COVID-19. The chain is built from TRBV6-5 and TRBJ2-5; 9 nucleotides line up with TRBD1. Sample: peripheral blood. CDR3 DNA sequence: TGTGCCAGCAAAAGGACAGGGGCTGAGACCCAGTACTTC. It encodes CASKRTGAETQYF.